This is a list of T cell receptor beta chains from one sample in a study of blood T cell repertoires in COVID-19. The method was immunoSEQ multiplex PCR; TCRdb's version includes in-frame clones alone and lacks a portion of them. This table has some 190,000 clones, 70% to 85% appearing once. Sample: PBMCs or T cells enriched from blood (not recorded which). All receptors come from a woman aged 25 to 39 who had recovered from COVID-19. The CDR3 runs from the conserved cysteine through the conserved F or W. D genes are given only for firm matches. Clone size appears in some rows only: once, few, many, or a class for an expanded clone.

TRBV5-1	-	TRBJ2-1	-	TGCGCCAGCAGCTCTGCCCCGACTCCTAATGAGCAGTTCTTC	CASSSAPTPNEQFF
TRBV5-6	-	TRBJ2-1	TRBD2	TGTGCCAGCAGCCTCCGCGTAAGCGGGGGGGCGCAGTTCTTC	CASSLRVSGGAQFF
TRBV28	once	TRBJ2-2	-	TGTGCCAGCAGTTCCCCCGGTTTTACAGAGAACACCGGGGAGCTGTTTTTT	CASSSPGFTENTGELFF
TRBV28	-	TRBJ1-5	TRBD1	TGTGCCAGCAGTTTATTGGCAGGGGGCGAGCAGCCCCAGCATTTT	CASSLLAGGEQPQHF
TRBV30	-	TRBJ2-3	TRBD2	TGTGCCTGGAGTCAAGGACTAGCGGGAGAAAAGGGAGAGGACTGGAGCACAGATACGCAGTATTTT	CAWSQGLAGEKGEDWSTDTQYF
TRBV6-7	few	TRBJ2-2	TRBD2	TGTGCCAGCAGTTACTCGAACGGGCTAGCGGGCGGAAAGAACACCGGGGAGCTGTTTTTT	CASSYSNGLAGGKNTGELFF
TRBV3-1/TRBV3-2	-	TRBJ2-1	TRBD2	TGTGCCAGCAGCCAGACTAGCGGGACAACACCTAATGAGCAGTTCTTC	CASSQTSGTTPNEQFF
TRBV7-3	-	TRBJ2-1	-	TGTGCCAGCAGCTTAAGCGGAGGACGGGGCTACAATGAGCAGTTCTTC	CASSLSGGRGYNEQFF
TRBV5-1	-	TRBJ2-1	TRBD2	TGCGCCAGCAGCCCTCAGACTAGCACAGTTGAGCAGTTCTTC	CASSPQTSTVEQFF
TRBV7-8	-	TRBJ1-2	TRBD1	TGTGCCAGCAGCTTGAGGGGCGGGACAGACGGAAACTATGGCTACACCTTC	CASSLRGGTDGNYGYTF
TRBV18	-	TRBJ1-2	-	TGTGCCAGCTCCCAAGCCAAAACAGGGCTGGGCTATGGCTACACCTTC	CASSQAKTGLGYGYTF
TRBV6-5	-	TRBJ1-6	TRBD1	TGTGCCAGCAGTTGGGACAGGGTGAGGTCACCCCTCCACTTT	CASSWDRVRSPLHF
TRBV5-6	once	TRBJ2-7	TRBD1	TGTGCCAGCAGCTCGGACGGGACAGGGGGGTACGAGCAGTACTTC	CASSSDGTGGYEQYF
TRBV4-2	-	TRBJ2-2	TRBD1	TGTGCCAGCAGCCAAGATCTTGACAGGGCCACGAACACCGGGGAGCTGTTTTTT	CASSQDLDRATNTGELFF